The next 27 T cell receptor beta chains were all read from a single sample in a study of cytomegalovirus exposure and HLA in healthy donors. It was with 60 Vbeta and 13 Jbeta primers that the PCR ran. Libraries were prepared by immunoSEQ multiplex PCR; TCRdb keeps only in-frame clonotypes and omits some of them. The sample shows approximately 160,000 clones, about 77% of them seen only once. The sample was PBMCs. These receptors were collected from a male donor in good health and CMV-seropositive.

The V gene is TRBV13, the J gene TRBJ2-3; TRBD2 is a possible D gene (5 bases). V was shortened by 2 bases and J by 2 bases, with 14 bases between the two germline ends. Germline V gene lookup returns CDR1 PRHDT and CDR2 FYEKMQ (reference sequence). This CDR3 has 16 amino acids. CDR3: CASSLQRTGPTDTQYF. The CDR3 nucleotides read TGTGCCAGCAGCTTACAACGGACTGGACCCACAGATACGCAGTATTTT.

The chain joins TRBV9 to TRBJ1-2; D not certain. This CDR3 contains 13 residues. CDR1 SGDLS and CDR2 YYNGEE come from the germline V gene. The V end was cut by 5 bases, the J end by 3 bases, with 11 bases between. The CDR3, as DNA: TGTGCCAGCAGTCAAGGAGCTGACTATGGCTACACCTTC. This codes for CASSQGADYGYTF.

As to this clone: An end of the junction differs from the germline gene, which may be a read error. The chain links TRBV7-9 to TRBJ1-6, with 8 bases matching TRBD1. This CDR3 has 15 residues. Germline CDR1 reads SEHNR; CDR2 reads FQNEAQ (reference sequence). CDR3 coding DNA: TGTTCCAGCCTACAGGGGGATAGTTATAATTCACCCCTCCACTTT. Residues: CSSLQGDSYNSPLHF.

The genes are TRBV13 and TRBJ2-5; TRBD1 aligns across 10 bases. This CDR3 is built from 15 residues. Germline CDR1 reads PRHDT; CDR2 reads FYEKMQ (reference sequence). Trimming cost V 5 bases and J 5 bases; bases outside gene matches: 8. The DNA of the CDR3 is TGTGCCAGCAGCAAGGGACAGGGGAAGGTCGAGACCCAGTACTTC. Amino acids: CASSKGQGKVETQYF.

The rearrangement links TRBV6-1 to TRBJ1-2, with 7 positions matching TRBD1. The CDR3 is made up of 15 amino acids. Unmatched junction bases numbered 12, after V lost 4 bases and J lost 7 bases. CDR1 is MNHNS, CDR2 SASEGT, per germline. This chain's CDR3 is CASSVPQGGPTGYTF. DNA of the CDR3: TGTGCCAGCAGTGTCCCCCAGGGGGGTCCGACTGGCTACACCTTC.

V is TRBV12-5 and J is TRBJ1-3; 7 bases align to TRBD1. The CDR3 is 16 residues long. Germline V gene lookup returns CDR1 LGHNT and CDR2 FRNRAP. V was pared by 1 base and J by 1 base, with 4 bases of the junction left unmatched. CDR3 sequence: CASGLGDSTSGNTIYF. As DNA, the CDR3 is TGTGCTAGTGGTTTGGGGGACAGCACTTCTGGAAACACCATATATTTT. Full variable domain (outside the CDR3, taken from reference TRBV12-5 and TRBJ1-3): DARVTQTPRHKVTEMGQEVTMRCQPILGHNTVFWYRQTMMQGLELLAYFRNRAPLDDSGMPKDRFSAEMPDATLATLKIQPSEPRDSAVYFCASGLGDSTSGNTIYFGEGSWLTVV.

The chain carries TRBV19 and TRBJ1-5; D is perhaps TRBD1 (6 bases). Germline V gives CDR1 LNHDA, CDR2 SQIVND (reference sequence). This CDR3 is 16 amino acids long. V was shortened by 7 bases and J by 2 bases, with 18 bases between the two germline ends. As DNA, the CDR3 is TGTGCCAGTAACGGGGGGGTCGGACAGCGCAATCAGCCCCAGCATTTT. It specifies CASNGGVGQRNQPQHF.

This clone was detected a few times. V and J are TRBV19 and TRBJ2-7, with D possibly being TRBD1 (5 bases). The CDR3 totals 13 residues. Trimming left V 4 bases short and J 3 bases short, with 10 bases between. Germline CDR1 and CDR2: LNHDA and SQIVND (reference sequence). CDR3 sequence: CASSKTVGYEQYF. CDR3 in DNA: TGTGCCAGTAGTAAGACAGTAGGCTACGAGCAGTACTTC.

This sequence joins TRBV7-6 and TRBJ2-3; TRBD2 might be the D (7 bases). V dropped 1 base and J dropped 4 bases, with 12 bases sitting between them. The CDR3 covers 15 residues. The V gene's germline CDR1 is SGHVS and CDR2 FNYEAQ. Written as DNA, the CDR3 is TGTGCCAGCAGCTTAGTGGGGGGGGCCGCAGATACGCAGTATTTT. Protein product: CASSLVGGAADTQYF.

Details on this clone: At one end the junction does not follow the germline gene, possibly because of a read error. The rearrangement uses TRBV7-9 and TRBJ2-2, with a tentative D call TRBD1 (6 bases). This CDR3 has 14 amino acids. Germline V gene sequence: CDR1 SEHNR, CDR2 FQNEAQ (reference sequence). The CDR3 here is CSSSLGQPAGELFF. The DNA of the CDR3 is TGTTCCAGCAGCTTAGGACAGCCCGCCGGGGAGCTGTTTTTT. Complete variable domain (other parts from reference TRBV7-9 and TRBJ2-2): DTGVSQNPRHKITKRGQNVTFRCDPISEHNRLYWYRQTLGQGPEFLTYFQNEAQLEKSRLLSDRFSAERPKGSFSTLEIQRTEQGDSAMYLCSSSLGQPAGELFFGEGSRLTVL.

This sequence joins TRBV19 and TRBJ2-5, with D possibly being TRBD2 (5 bases). The germline V and J ends were trimmed by 6 bases and 2 bases, with 16 bases remaining between them. In germline, CDR1 is LNHDA, CDR2 SQIVND (reference sequence). The CDR3 has 15 residues. The CDR3 reads CASSRIRGFQETQYF. The CDR3 nucleotides are TGTGCCAGTAGCAGAATCCGAGGGTTTCAAGAGACCCAGTACTTC.

The chain combines TRBV6-5 with TRBJ2-5; TRBD1 agrees at 8 bases. In germline, CDR1 is MNHEY, CDR2 SVGAGI. Trimming at V came to 6 bases and at J to 5 bases, leaving 11 bases not matched to a gene. The CDR3 length is 15 residues. The CDR3 sequence is CASSRRTGRIETQYF. CDR3 nucleotides: TGTGCCAGCAGCCGTCGGACAGGGAGGATTGAGACCCAGTACTTC.

The gene calls are TRBV15 and TRBJ1-1, with a possible D match to TRBD1 (5 bases). From germline, CDR1 is LNHNV and CDR2 YYDKDF (reference sequence). Between the trimmed V and J ends, which lost 0 bases and 7 bases, there was a span of 15 bases. The CDR3 contains 15 residues. CDR3 nucleotides: TGTGCCACCAGCAGAGATGGGGCAAGGTCAATTGAAGCTTTCTTT. As protein: CATSRDGARSIEAFF.

The chain has TRBV4-1 and TRBJ2-4, with TRBD2 identical over 10 bases. This CDR3 comprises 14 residues. Losses at the gene ends were 9 bases for V and 6 bases for J; bases not matched to a gene: 8. Looked up from germline, CDR1 is MGHRA and CDR2 is YSYEKL. The CDR3 sequence is CASSSGGAGNIQYF. CDR3 bases: TGCGCCAGTTCGAGCGGGGGGGCCGGAAACATTCAGTACTTC.

This sequence joins TRBV9 and TRBJ1-3; D is unclear. The CDR3 runs to 14 residues. The ends were cut back, 2 bases at V and 0 bases at J, with 6 bases in the middle. The germline V gene encodes CDR1 SGDLS and CDR2 YYNGEE. CDR3 loop: CASSVRSSGNTIYF. The CDR3 DNA follows: TGTGCCAGCAGCGTCAGAAGCTCTGGAAACACCATATATTTT.

This clone was recorded a few times. The V and J genes are TRBV4-2 and TRBJ2-3, with 10 bases fitting TRBD1. The CDR3 is made up of 19 amino acids. Germline CDR1 reads LGHNA; CDR2 reads YNFKEQ. The V gene end was trimmed by 3 bases and the J gene end by 4 bases; junction bases not matched to a gene: 16. As DNA, the CDR3 is TGTGCCAGCAGCCAGATCCATATCGGGACAGGGGATTTCCCAGATACGCAGTATTTT. Residues: CASSQIHIGTGDFPDTQYF.

This clone was seen a handful of times. This chain joins TRBV18 and TRBJ2-2; 7 nucleotides line up with TRBD2. Germline lookup yields CDR1 KGHSH and CDR2 LQKENI. Trimming took 0 bases from V and 3 from J; bases not matched to a gene: 4. This CDR3 is 16 amino acids long. The CDR3 DNA reads as TGTGCCAGCTCACCACCCAGCGGGGCAGACACCGGGGAGCTGTTTTTT. Encoded protein: CASSPPSGADTGELFF. Variable domain in full (rest from reference TRBV18 and TRBJ2-2): NAGVMQNPRHLVRRRGQEARLRCSPMKGHSHVYWYRQLPEEGLKFMVYLQKENIIDESGMPKERFSAEFPKEGPSILRIQQVVRGDSAAYFCASSPPSGADTGELFFGEGSRLTVL.

This chain links TRBV19 with TRBJ1-1; 8 positions match TRBD1. V was pared by 7 bases and J by 1 base, with 5 bases of the junction left unmatched. Germline assignment: CDR1 LNHDA and CDR2 SQIVND (reference sequence). This CDR3 is built from 14 residues. The CDR3, as DNA: TGTGCCAGTACCGGACAGGGAGGGAACACTGAAGCTTTCTTT. This sequence encodes CASTGQGGNTEAFF.

The rearrangement uses TRBV29-1 and TRBJ1-1; a possible D gene is TRBD1 (5 bases). The germline CDR1 and CDR2 sequences are SQVTM and ANQGSEA. V gave up 5 bases and J gave up 2 bases, with 15 bases separating them. CDR3 length: 14 residues. As DNA, the CDR3 is TGCAGCGTTCTCGGGGGGAGTCACAACACTGAAGCTTTCTTT. Translation: CSVLGGSHNTEAFF.

This chain uses TRBV5-4 with TRBJ2-6, with D unresolved. The germline CDR1 and CDR2 sequences are SGHNT and YYREEE (reference sequence). The CDR3 loop spans 15 amino acids. The ends were cut back, 1 base at V and 0 bases at J, with 5 bases in the middle. The DNA of the CDR3 is TGTGCCAGCAGCTTGCCCTACTCTGGGGCCAACGTCCTGACTTTC. Amino acids: CASSLPYSGANVLTF.

This clone was seen just once. V is TRBV6-1 and J is TRBJ2-4; no firm D call. The CDR3 runs 13 residues. Germline V lookup: CDR1 MNHNS, CDR2 SASEGT. V dropped 3 bases and J dropped 7 bases, with 10 bases sitting between them. This CDR3 is CASSDRHGNIQYF. CDR3 coding DNA: TGTGCCAGCAGTGACAGGCATGGGAACATTCAGTACTTC.

The chain has TRBV6-1 and TRBJ2-3, with TRBD1 matching over 8 bases. Germline values: CDR1 MNHNS, CDR2 SASEGT. The CDR3 sequence is 13 residues long. After removal of 6 bases from V and 8 bases from J, the junction contained 7 bases not matched to a gene. The CDR3 DNA is TGTGCCAGCAGGGCAGGGGGCAGGGCTACGCAGTATTTT. Its translation is CASRAGGRATQYF.

V is TRBV5-1 and J is TRBJ2-7; weak D call: TRBD1 (5 bases). Germline CDR1 is SGHRS and CDR2 is YFSETQ. The CDR3 sequence is 14 residues long. The V end was cut by 1 base, the J end by 1 base, with 9 bases between. The CDR3 loop reads CASSLSTGSYEQYF. DNA for the CDR3: TGCGCCAGCAGCTTGTCCACAGGTTCCTACGAGCAGTACTTC.

This rearrangement joins TRBV4-1 to TRBJ2-5, with TRBD1 matching 12 bases. Trimming removed 0 bases from V and 5 bases from J; junction bases left unmatched: 4. This CDR3 comprises 16 residues. CDR1 and CDR2 from the germline V gene are MGHRA and YSYEKL. The CDR3 here is CASSQEGDRGHETQYF. The CDR3 DNA follows: TGCGCCAGCAGCCAAGAGGGGGACAGGGGGCACGAGACCCAGTACTTC.

The V gene is TRBV5-6, the J gene TRBJ2-7, with a weak D call TRBD2 (6 bases). The CDR3 loop spans 14 amino acids. Germline loops: CDR1 SGHDT, CDR2 YYEEEE. The ends were cut back, 4 bases at V and 6 bases at J, with 17 bases in the middle. The CDR3 nucleotides are TGTGCCAGCAGCGCGCGGGACTTTCTAATCGAGCAGTACTTC. Residues: CASSARDFLIEQYF. The whole variable domain, filled in from reference TRBV5-6 and TRBJ2-7, reads DAGVTQSPTHLIKTRGQQVTLRCSPKSGHDTVSWYQQALGQGPQFIFQYYEEEERQRGNFPDRFSGHQFPNYSSELNVNALLLGDSALYLCASSARDFLIEQYFGPGTRLTVT.

The chain has TRBV4-2 and TRBJ1-3; D is uncertain. The CDR3 loop spans 14 amino acids. The ends were cut back, 4 bases at V and 4 bases at J, with 11 bases in the middle. Per germline, CDR1 LGHNA and CDR2 YNFKEQ. The CDR3 nucleotides read TGTGCCAGCAGCCCCAATACAGCCGGAAACACCATATATTTT. This translates into CASSPNTAGNTIYF.

On this clone itself: This sequence is one base from a far larger clone and is likely a read error. The chain links TRBV5-3 to TRBJ2-5; TRBD2 matches 9 bases. TRBV5-3 is assigned to the ORF class and has an uncertain function. V gave up 0 bases and J gave up 1 base; unmatched junction bases: 10. CDR3 length equals 18 residues. For the CDR3, the DNA is TGTGCCAGAAGCTTGGCTCGCCTAGCGGGGAATGGCCAAGAGACCCAGTACTTC. This encodes CARSLARLAGNGQETQYF.